The rows below give T cell receptor beta chains drawn from one sample of a study of cytomegalovirus exposure and HLA in healthy donors. TCRdb's table, derived via immunoSEQ multiplex PCR, lists solely in-frame clones and lacks some. The sample has 95,000 to 150,000 clones; 80% are singletons. The material sequenced was PBMCs. The source is a female donor in good health and CMV-seropositive. Each CDR3 is given with its conserved first and last residue. D genes are given only for firm matches. Clone size is stated in some rows and not others, as once, few, many or a class when expanded.

v_call	clone_size	j_call	d_call	cdr3_aa	cdr3_nt
TRBV11-2	.	TRBJ2-7	.	CASSLQGYEQYF	TGTGCCAGCAGTTTACAGGGCTACGAGCAGTACTTC
TRBV28	.	TRBJ1-5	.	CASIYASGDNQPQHF	TGTGCCAGCATCTATGCCTCGGGGGACAATCAGCCCCAGCATTTT
TRBV7-3	.	TRBJ2-1	TRBD2	CASSSTPGLERIF	TGTGCCAGCAGCTCTACCCCGGGACTAGAGCGGATCTTC
TRBV28	.	TRBJ2-3	TRBD1	CASSFPLGQADITDTQYF	TGTGCCAGCAGTTTTCCACTGGGACAGGCCGACATCACAGATACGCAGTATTTT
TRBV7-9	.	TRBJ2-2	.	CASSLAPGNTGELFF	TGTGCCAGCAGCTTAGCGCCCGGGAACACCGGGGAGCTGTTTTTT
TRBV9	.	TRBJ1-6	TRBD1	CASSVAGTGSSNSPLHF	TGTGCCAGCAGCGTAGCCGGGACAGGGAGTAGTAATTCACCCCTCCACTTT
TRBV7-2	.	TRBJ1-2	.	CASSLEPPGRLPLNGYTF	TGTGCCAGCAGCTTAGAGCCTCCAGGCCGACTACCATTGAATGGCTACACCTTC
TRBV5-1	.	TRBJ2-5	TRBD1	CASSRGRGQGAGISQETQYF	TGCGCCAGCAGCCGGGGTCGGGGACAGGGGGCCGGTATAAGTCAAGAGACCCAGTACTTC
TRBV28	.	TRBJ2-1	TRBD2	CASTERGGREQFF	TGTGCCAGCACCGAGCGGGGGGGCCGGGAGCAGTTCTTC
TRBV10-3	.	TRBJ1-2	TRBD1	CAINRDRGAPNYGYTF	TGTGCCATCAACCGGGACAGGGGCGCACCTAACTATGGCTACACCTTC
TRBV19	.	TRBJ2-7	.	CASTSTGAGGWQYF	TGTGCCAGTACCTCAACCGGGGCAGGGGGGTGGCAGTACTTC
TRBV7-9	.	TRBJ1-2	.	CASSFPGTWSYTF	TGTGCCAGCAGCTTCCCTGGGACATGGAGCTACACCTTC
TRBV7-9	.	TRBJ1-1	.	CASSQPLQGAFF	TGTGCCAGCAGCCAACCCCTCCAGGGGGCTTTCTTT
TRBV6-6	.	TRBJ2-5	TRBD1	CASSGTGGVQETQYF	TGTGCCAGTTCCGGGACAGGGGGCGTCCAAGAGACCCAGTACTTC
TRBV18	once	TRBJ2-5	.	CASSPLPDSQETQYF	TGTGCCAGCTCACCACTACCCGACAGTCAAGAGACCCAGTACTTC
TRBV29-1	few	TRBJ2-3	.	CSVEGPRTQYF	TGCAGCGTTGAAGGGCCACGTACGCAGTATTTT
TRBV10-3	.	TRBJ2-5	.	CAISKGETQYF	TGTGCCATCAGTAAGGGGGAGACCCAGTACTTC
TRBV5-8	.	TRBJ1-5	.	CASSSGYSNQPQHF	TGTGCCAGCAGCTCCGGGTATAGCAATCAGCCCCAGCATTTT
TRBV7-3	.	TRBJ2-3	TRBD2	CASSATSGADTQYF	TGTGCCAGCAGCGCGACTAGCGGGGCAGATACGCAGTATTTT
TRBV6-6	.	TRBJ1-2	.	CASSPRGGTNYGYTF	TGTGCCAGCAGTCCGCGAGGGGGAACTAACTATGGCTACACCTTC
TRBV4-1	.	TRBJ2-1	TRBD1	CASSRVSGQGANEQFF	TGCGCCAGCAGCCGCGTATCGGGACAGGGGGCTAATGAGCAGTTCTTC
TRBV5-4	.	TRBJ2-1	TRBD2	CASSFRAGGYNEQFF	TGTGCCAGCAGCTTTCGAGCGGGGGGCTACAATGAGCAGTTCTTC
TRBV10-3	.	TRBJ1-5	TRBD1	CAIREDRGSNQPQHF	TGTGCCATCAGAGAGGACAGGGGAAGCAATCAGCCCCAGCATTTT
TRBV7-3	.	TRBJ2-5	TRBD2	CASSSIAGDQETQYF	TGTGCCAGCAGCTCCATAGCGGGAGACCAAGAGACCCAGTACTTC
TRBV19	.	TRBJ2-1	TRBD2	CASSAQRGAYNEQFF	TGTGCCAGTAGTGCCCAGCGGGGAGCCTACAATGAGCAGTTCTTC
TRBV4-1	.	TRBJ1-6	.	CASSPGQPGAYNSPLHF	TGCGCCAGCAGCCCCGGACAGCCTGGGGCCTATAATTCACCCCTCCACTTT
TRBV6-5	.	TRBJ2-1	TRBD2	CASKSRGADNEQFF	TGTGCCAGCAAATCGCGGGGGGCGGACAATGAGCAGTTCTTC
TRBV27	.	TRBJ1-6	.	CASSFYQDISIALHF	TGTGCCAGCAGTTTTTATCAGGATATAAGTATAGCCCTCCACTTT
TRBV11-2	.	TRBJ1-6	TRBD1	CASGGQGVGSPLHF	TGTGCCAGCGGGGGGCAGGGGGTAGGGTCACCCCTCCACTTT
TRBV18	.	TRBJ2-7	TRBD1	CASSLEWTGTEQYF	TGTGCCAGCTCACTAGAATGGACAGGGACCGAGCAGTACTTC
TRBV10-3	.	TRBJ2-1	.	CAIRPGQPNEQFF	TGTGCCATCAGGCCGGGACAACCAAATGAGCAGTTCTTC
TRBV6-6	.	TRBJ1-4	TRBD1	CASRAGGDNEKLFF	TGTGCCAGCAGGGCAGGGGGCGATAATGAAAAACTGTTTTTT
TRBV19	.	TRBJ1-4	.	CASSARLGELFF	TGTGCCAGTAGTGCCCGACTGGGAGAACTGTTTTTT
TRBV7-3	.	TRBJ2-1	TRBD1	CASSRQGLNEQFF	TGTGCCAGCAGCCGACAGGGGCTTAATGAGCAGTTCTTC
TRBV29-1	.	TRBJ1-4	TRBD1	CSVARGGPLEKLFF	TGCAGCGTCGCGAGAGGGGGCCCCTTAGAAAAACTGTTTTTT
TRBV19	few	TRBJ1-1	.	CASSIPGMNTEAFF	TGTGCCAGTAGTATTCCGGGTATGAACACTGAAGCTTTCTTT
TRBV20-1	.	TRBJ2-1	TRBD2	CSASSGEQFF	TGCAGTGCTTCTAGCGGGGAGCAGTTCTTC
TRBV7-2	once	TRBJ2-7	TRBD1	CASSLPGQRGPKPYEQYF	TGTGCCAGCAGCTTACCGGGACAGAGGGGCCCAAAGCCCTACGAGCAGTACTTC
TRBV30	.	TRBJ2-2	.	CACYTGTTTGELFF	TGTGCCTGCTATACCGGGACAACCACCGGGGAGCTGTTTTTT
TRBV7-2	.	TRBJ1-2	.	CASSRGAYTF	TGTGCCAGCAGCAGAGGTGCCTACACCTTC
TRBV7-9	.	TRBJ2-7	.	CASSSIQGYEQYF	TGTGCCAGCAGCTCGATCCAGGGGTACGAGCAGTACTTC
TRBV9	.	TRBJ1-6	.	CASSVSQTFSPLHF	TGTGCCAGCAGCGTTAGCCAGACCTTCTCACCCCTCCACTTT